Following are 3 T cell receptor beta chains from one sample sequenced in a study of blood T cell repertoires in COVID-19. Profiling relied on immunoSEQ multiplex PCR, and the TCRdb table lists in-frame clones only, not all of them. This sample has 150,000 to 200,000 clones, with 90% found just once. Sequencing was performed on peripheral blood. These receptors were obtained from a man in his 60s with active or convalescent COVID-19.

The chain combines TRBV30 with TRBJ1-1, with D unclear. Trimming took 1 base from V and 12 from J, leaving 12 bases between them. This CDR3 comprises 11 residues. CDR1 is GTSNPN and CDR2 is SVGIG in the germline V gene (reference sequence). The CDR3 DNA reads as TGTGCCTGGAGTGGGGCAGGAATTACTTTCTTT. It yields the protein CAWSGAGITFF.

The count of this clone is one. The chain employs TRBV14 and TRBJ1-6, with D uncertain. The germline V gene encodes CDR1 SGHDN and CDR2 FVKESK. There are 12 residues in the CDR3. The V end lost 1 base, the J end lost 10 bases, and 5 bases lay between the germline ends. As DNA, the CDR3 is TGTGCCAGCAGCCAAGGTATCTCACCCCTCCACTTT. Protein product: CASSQGISPLHF.

The rearrangement uses TRBV11-3 and TRBJ2-2; weak D call: TRBD2 (5 bases). The germline V and J ends were trimmed by 4 bases and 7 bases, with 16 bases remaining between them. The CDR3 length is 15 residues. The V gene's germline CDR1 is SGHNT and CDR2 YENEEA. CDR3 sequence (DNA): TGTGCCAGCAGCTCTCGTCCGGGGAAGGTCGGGGAGCTGTTTTTT. As protein: CASSSRPGKVGELFF.